The present TCR beta chain was sequenced within a study of shared clonotypes between healthy human individuals. Regarding the study as a whole: A limitation of the genetic and exposure-history diversity represented arose from few donors. In this cohort, only blood was sampled, and tissue repertoires likely differ.

Looked up from germline, CDR1 is MNHEY and CDR2 is SVGAGI. V was cut by 8 bases and J by 7 bases, with 12 bases left in between. The CDR3 loop spans 13 amino acids. Remarks on this clone: The antigen remains undetermined.

Per the study methods: Filtering differed, since immunoSEQ gave only junction sequences and no quality scores. Here immunoSEQ multiplex PCR was the method, and the copy in TCRdb shows in-frame clones only, minus some. That table supplies the V and J calls and clone size; D and trimming were determined from the DNA. The repertoire holds fewer than 650,000 clones, with 60% to 85% as singletons. The V gene is TRBV6-5, the J gene TRBJ1-6; D not resolved. Sequencing was performed on PBMCs. This receptor was identified in a woman in her thirties or forties in good health. Some clones in this sample may be carry-over from other donors' samples. CDR3 sequence: CASGERENSPLHF. The CDR3 DNA is TGTGCCAGCGGAGAGAGGGAGAATTCACCCCTCCACTTT.